The clone carrying this TCR beta chain has a single count. Libraries were prepared by immunoSEQ multiplex PCR; TCRdb keeps only in-frame clonotypes and omits some of them. The sample holds almost 200,000 clones, around four fifths seen once. This sample is drawn from a study of blood T cell repertoires in COVID-19. Looking at the study overall: The origin of the acute and convalescent COVID-19 samples was the United States, Italy and Spain.

This clonotype was sampled from a man aged 55-75 years with COVID-19, enrolled during active disease. Sample: peripheral blood.

CDR3 DNA sequence: TGTGCCAGCAGTTTTGGGGGGTCATATAATTCACCCCTCCACTTT. Translating gives CASSFGGSYNSPLHF. V and J are TRBV27 and TRBJ1-6; D might be TRBD1 (5 bases). Trimming took 3 bases from V and 4 from J, leaving 10 bases between them. CDR3 length: 15 residues. Germline loops: CDR1 MNHEY, CDR2 SMNVEV (reference sequence).